These 25 T cell receptor beta chains share one sample of origin, sequenced in a study of human T cells and chemical hapten exposure. TCRdb fed the RACE reads into MiXCR, producing one record per CDR3 protein. The sample lists 95,000 to 150,000 distinct CDR3 sequences, over 9% seen once, with over 2% in the top ten. The time point was: patch test 3, about 24 weeks after DPC sensitization. Treatment meaning: therapeutic diphenylcyclopropenone sensitization with weekly scalp DPC. This material consisted of whole blood, taken in connection with sensitization to the hapten diphenylcyclopropenone (DPC). The receptors stem from a woman between 50 and 59 years old with alopecia areata. Some clones in this sample may be carry-over from other donors' samples.

This clonotype was found a few times. The CDR3 nucleotides are TGTGCCAGCAGCGTAGAGGGCAGCATGAACACTGAAGCTTTCTTT. Protein: CASSVEGSMNTEAFF. The chain is built from TRBV9 and TRBJ1-1; no definite D call. The CDR3 spans 15 residues. Germline V CDR1 and CDR2: SGDLS, YYNGEE. V was pared by 0 bases and J by 0 bases, with 9 bases between.

This rearrangement joins TRBV12-3 or TRBV12-4 to TRBJ1-5, with TRBD1 matching over 10 bases. This CDR3 has 14 residues. The junction had 4 bases not matched to a gene; V was cut back by 5 bases and J by 6 bases. The chain's CDR3 is CASSPTGGGQPQHF. In DNA, the CDR3 is TGTGCCAGCAGTCCGACAGGGGGCGGTCAGCCCCAGCATTTT.

The gene calls are TRBV2 and TRBJ2-7, with 7 bases lining up with TRBD2. The germline V gene encodes CDR1 SNHLY and CDR2 FYNNEI. J lost 5 bases, V lost 6 bases, and 7 bases had no gene match. This CDR3 has 13 residues. In DNA, the CDR3 is TGTGCCAGCAGAGGACTAGGGGCCGACGAGCAGTACTTC. Amino acids: CASRGLGADEQYF.

The gene calls are TRBV20-1 and TRBJ1-2; D is possibly TRBD1 (5 bases). Germline CDR1 DFQATT, CDR2 SNEGSKA (reference sequence). The V end was cut by 6 bases, the J end by 4 bases, with 15 bases between. This CDR3 contains 13 residues. The CDR3 here is CSAQDKAGYGYTF. As DNA, the CDR3 is TGCAGTGCGCAGGACAAGGCAGGCTATGGCTACACCTTC.

This clonotype was picked up a small number of times. This chain links TRBV20-1 with TRBJ1-5; D is unclear. The germline CDR1 and CDR2 sequences are DFQATT and SNEGSKA (reference sequence). With 3 bases removed from V and 4 bases from J, the gap between germline ends came to 13 bases. This CDR3 is 14 amino acids long. For the CDR3, the DNA is TGCAGTGCTAGTTCTACAGAGGCTAATCAGCCCCAGCATTTT. This gives the protein CSASSTEANQPQHF.

This clonotype appeared many times. The chain uses TRBV6-6 and TRBJ2-7, with D maybe TRBD2 (5 bases). Germline CDR1 and CDR2: MNHNY and SVGAGI (reference sequence). The CDR3 consists of 11 residues. Trimming pared 6 bases from V and 7 bases from J, leaving 10 bases between. The DNA of the CDR3 is TGTGCCAGCAGCCAACGGAGGGAGCAGTACTTC. Translating gives CASSQRREQYF.

This clonotype was seen only a few times. This rearrangement joins TRBV20-1 to TRBJ1-2; D is uncertain. The CDR3 covers 13 residues. Germline CDR1 is DFQATT and CDR2 is SNEGSKA (reference sequence). Trimming shortened V by 1 base and J by 2 bases, and 8 bases separated the two germline ends. The CDR3 sequence: CSARGETNYGYTF. For the CDR3, the DNA is TGCAGTGCTAGAGGAGAGACAAACTATGGCTACACCTTC.

This chain uses TRBV5-1 with TRBJ2-5, with D maybe TRBD2 (6 bases). The CDR3 is made up of 14 amino acids. V was shortened by 2 bases and J by 1 base, with 9 bases between the two germline ends. Germline CDR1 is SGHRS and CDR2 is YFSETQ. The CDR3 DNA reads TGCGCCAGCAGCTTCCGGGACTCCCAAGAGACCCAGTACTTC. This sequence encodes CASSFRDSQETQYF.

This clonotype was seen at least ten times. The chain is built from TRBV24-1 and TRBJ2-6; D might be TRBD1 or TRBD2, each matching 5 bases. The CDR3 runs 15 residues. Trimming pared 9 bases from V and 4 bases from J, leaving 15 bases between. CDR1 KGHDR and CDR2 SFDVKD come from the germline V gene. CDR3 in DNA: TGTGCCACCTCCATTGCAGGGACCGGGGCCAACGTCCTGACTTTC. Its protein product is CATSIAGTGANVLTF.

This clonotype was seen only a few times. The chain has TRBV12-3 or TRBV12-4 and TRBJ2-7; D unclear. The CDR3 runs 12 residues. Trimming stripped 0 bases from V and 7 bases from J, with 7 bases between. CDR3 sequence (DNA): TGTGCCAGCAGTTTAGCCCACGGGGAGCAGTACTTC. Its translation: CASSLAHGEQYF.

This clonotype was counted many times. The chain has TRBV7-2 and TRBJ2-7, with 11 bases identical to TRBD2. The CDR3 has 15 amino acids. Germline values: CDR1 SGHTA, CDR2 FQGNSA. V gave up 5 bases and J gave up 6 bases; unmatched junction bases: 9. CDR3 sequence reads: CASSHPQLAGVEQYF. DNA of the CDR3: TGTGCCAGCAGCCATCCCCAACTAGCGGGAGTCGAGCAGTACTTC.

The chain carries TRBV12-3 or TRBV12-4 and TRBJ1-1, with 8 bases identical to TRBD1. The CDR3 sequence is 15 residues long. J lost 0 bases, V lost 3 bases, and 3 bases had no gene match. In nucleotides, the CDR3 is TGTGCCAGCAGTTTTGCAGGGGGCATGAACACTGAAGCTTTCTTT. Encoded protein: CASSFAGGMNTEAFF.

This clonotype was seen only a few times. This chain links TRBV12-5 with TRBJ1-1, with D perhaps TRBD1 (5 bases). Deletions cut 6 bases from V and 4 bases from J, with 15 bases between. Germline-derived CDR1 and CDR2 are LGHNT and FRNRAP. The CDR3 sequence is 14 residues long. CDR3 loop: CASGWGTVGTEAFF. The CDR3 DNA follows: TGTGCTAGTGGCTGGGGGACCGTGGGCACTGAAGCTTTCTTT.

Only a few counts were recorded for this clonotype. The V call is TRBV28, the J call TRBJ2-7; D remains unclear. V lost 4 bases to trimming and J lost 12 bases, with 16 bases between them. Germline assignment: CDR1 MDHEN and CDR2 SYDVKM. This CDR3 region has 12 residues. The CDR3 region has the DNA TGTGCCAGCAGTTCCCACTTAATCGATCTGTACTTC. Translated, it gives CASSSHLIDLYF.

This clonotype occurred many times. The chain couples TRBV9 to TRBJ2-7; 9 nucleotides agree with TRBD2. The V gene end was trimmed by 3 bases and the J gene end by 1 base; junction bases not matched to a gene: 2. The germline V gene has CDR1 SGDLS and CDR2 YYNGEE. The CDR3 consists of 14 residues. The CDR3 DNA sequence: TGTGCCAGCAGCGCTAGCGGGGTTTCCTACGAGCAGTACTTC. It yields the protein CASSASGVSYEQYF.

A few counts support this clonotype. The chain employs TRBV6-1 and TRBJ2-3; unclear D gene. CDR1 and CDR2 (germline): MNHNS, SASEGT. This CDR3 spans 11 amino acids. V lost 3 bases and J 11 bases, leaving 9 bases between the germline ends. The CDR3 nucleotides are TGTGCCAGCAGTGAGTCCCCGTGGCAGTATTTT. Its translation is CASSESPWQYF.

The table lists this clonotype with many counts. The chain recombines TRBV20-1 with TRBJ2-7; D remains ambiguous. The germline CDR1 and CDR2 sequences are DFQATT and SNEGSKA (reference sequence). Deletions cut 1 base from V and 6 bases from J, with 10 bases between. The length of the CDR3 is 12 residues. Here the CDR3 DNA reads TGCAGTGCTAGAGGACTTCCTCCCGAGCAGTACTTC. This gives the protein CSARGLPPEQYF.

This clonotype was seen a few times. Here the CDR3 reads CASSYVWGTTDTQYF. The CDR3 region has the DNA TGTGCCAGCAGTTACGTTTGGGGGACGACAGATACGCAGTATTTT. The rearrangement joins TRBV6-2 or TRBV6-3 to TRBJ2-3; D may be TRBD1 or TRBD2 (5 bases each). V was shortened by 2 bases and J by 3 bases, with 12 bases between the two germline ends. CDR3 length: 15 residues. Germline loops: CDR1 MNHEY, CDR2 SVGEGT.

This chain links TRBV7-2 with TRBJ2-1; 12 bases line up with TRBD2. CDR3 length: 17 amino acids. J was trimmed by 3 bases and V by 1 base; bases with no gene match: 4. In germline, CDR1 is SGHTA, CDR2 FQGNSA. This chain's CDR3 is CASSLVLAGGYYNEQFF. Here the CDR3 DNA reads TGTGCCAGCAGCTTAGTTCTAGCGGGGGGGTACTACAATGAGCAGTTCTTC.

This clonotype came up a few times. This chain connects TRBV20-1 to TRBJ1-2, with TRBD1 as a possible D gene (5 bases). Germline V gene data show CDR1 as DFQATT and CDR2 as SNEGSKA (reference sequence). There are 13 residues in the CDR3. V was clipped by 0 bases and J by 8 bases, with 13 bases between them. The CDR3 is CSARDGTMRGYTF. Written as DNA, the CDR3 is TGCAGTGCTAGAGATGGGACCATGAGGGGCTACACCTTC.

This clonotype was seen ten or more times. This chain connects TRBV2 to TRBJ2-3; 7 bases match TRBD2. The CDR3 spans 16 residues. After removal of 5 bases from V and 0 bases from J, the junction contained 8 bases not matched to a gene. Looked up from germline, CDR1 is SNHLY and CDR2 is FYNNEI. The CDR3 loop is CASSLQLAGSTDTQYF. Written as DNA, the CDR3 is TGTGCCAGCAGTCTCCAGTTAGCGGGTAGCACAGATACGCAGTATTTT.

This clonotype was counted ten times or more. The V gene is TRBV6-2 or TRBV6-3, the J gene TRBJ2-3; 8 bases agree with TRBD1. CDR1 and CDR2 (germline): MNHEY, SVGEGT. This CDR3 comprises 14 residues. The V and J ends lost 5 bases and 3 bases, in that order; junction bases with no gene match: 4. The CDR3 region is CASSPTGGTDTQYF. The CDR3 DNA follows: TGTGCCAGCAGTCCCACAGGGGGGACAGATACGCAGTATTTT.

This clonotype has at least ten counts. This chain uses TRBV12-3 or TRBV12-4 with TRBJ2-7; D is undetermined. The CDR3 has 13 residues. V was clipped by 5 bases and J by 3 bases, with 11 bases between them. The CDR3 sequence is CASSQIASYEQYF. Here the CDR3 DNA reads TGTGCCAGCAGTCAAATAGCTAGCTACGAGCAGTACTTC.

The chain uses TRBV27 and TRBJ2-2; TRBD1 or TRBD2 may be the D gene (6 bases each). V lost 0 bases and J lost 8, with 13 bases in between. The V gene's germline CDR1 is MNHEY and CDR2 SMNVEV (reference sequence). The CDR3 sequence is 15 residues long. Here the CDR3 reads CASSLSPGALGELFF. CDR3 bases: TGTGCCAGCAGTTTATCCCCGGGGGCCCTGGGGGAGCTGTTTTTT.

This clonotype appeared a few times. The chain recombines TRBV2 with TRBJ1-5; no clear D gene. The CDR3 consists of 13 residues. Trimming took 5 bases from V and 7 from J, leaving 12 bases between them. The germline gives CDR1 SNHLY, CDR2 FYNNEI. Here the CDR3 reads CASSPSQSQPQHF. DNA of the CDR3: TGTGCCAGCAGTCCATCTCAATCCCAGCCCCAGCATTTT.